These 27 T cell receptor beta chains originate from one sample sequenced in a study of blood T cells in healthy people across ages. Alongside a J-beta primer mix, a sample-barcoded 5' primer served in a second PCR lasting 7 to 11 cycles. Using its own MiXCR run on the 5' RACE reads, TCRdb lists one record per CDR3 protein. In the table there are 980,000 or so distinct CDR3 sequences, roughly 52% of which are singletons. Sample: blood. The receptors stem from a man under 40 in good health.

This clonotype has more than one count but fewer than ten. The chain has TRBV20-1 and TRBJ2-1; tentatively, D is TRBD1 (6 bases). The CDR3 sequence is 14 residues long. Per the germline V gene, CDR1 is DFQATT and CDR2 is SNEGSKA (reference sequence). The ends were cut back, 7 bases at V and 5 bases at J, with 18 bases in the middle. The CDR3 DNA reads TGCAGTGTCATACAGGGAACGGCAAACAATGAGCAGTTCTTC. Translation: CSVIQGTANNEQFF.

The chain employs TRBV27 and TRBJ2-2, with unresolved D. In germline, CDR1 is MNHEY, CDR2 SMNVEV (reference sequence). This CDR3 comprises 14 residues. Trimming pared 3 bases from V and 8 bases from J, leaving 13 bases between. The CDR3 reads CASSLLGFVGELFF. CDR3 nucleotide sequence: TGTGCCAGCAGTTTGCTAGGTTTCGTGGGGGAGCTGTTTTTT.

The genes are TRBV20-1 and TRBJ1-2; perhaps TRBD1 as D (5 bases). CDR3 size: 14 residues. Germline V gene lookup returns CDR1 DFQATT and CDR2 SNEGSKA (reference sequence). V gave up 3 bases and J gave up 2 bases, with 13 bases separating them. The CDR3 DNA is TGCAGTGCTAGGGAGGGACTACCGAACTATGGCTACACCTTC. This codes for CSAREGLPNYGYTF.

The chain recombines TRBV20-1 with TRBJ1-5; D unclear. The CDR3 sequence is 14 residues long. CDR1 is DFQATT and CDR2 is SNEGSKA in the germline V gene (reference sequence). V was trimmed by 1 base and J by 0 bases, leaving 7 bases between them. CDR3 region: CSARVQHSNQPQHF. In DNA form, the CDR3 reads TGCAGTGCTAGAGTACAGCATAGCAATCAGCCCCAGCATTTT.

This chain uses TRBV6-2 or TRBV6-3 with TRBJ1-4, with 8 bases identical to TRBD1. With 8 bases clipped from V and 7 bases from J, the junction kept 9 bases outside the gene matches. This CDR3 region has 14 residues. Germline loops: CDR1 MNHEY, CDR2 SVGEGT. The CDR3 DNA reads TGTGCCAGCCGCTCCGGACAGGGCCTTGAAAAACTGTTTTTT. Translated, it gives CASRSGQGLEKLFF.

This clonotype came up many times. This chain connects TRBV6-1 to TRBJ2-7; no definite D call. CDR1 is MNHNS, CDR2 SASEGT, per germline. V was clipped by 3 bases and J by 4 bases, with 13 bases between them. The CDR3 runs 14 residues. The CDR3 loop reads CASSESGYGYEQYF. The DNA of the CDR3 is TGTGCCAGCAGTGAGAGTGGATACGGGTACGAGCAGTACTTC.

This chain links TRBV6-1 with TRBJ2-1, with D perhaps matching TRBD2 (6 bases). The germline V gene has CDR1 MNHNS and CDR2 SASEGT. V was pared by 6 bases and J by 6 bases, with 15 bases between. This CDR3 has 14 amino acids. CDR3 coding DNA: TGTGCCAGCAGGACCGGGACTGGCCCCAATGAGCAGTTCTTC. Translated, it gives CASRTGTGPNEQFF.

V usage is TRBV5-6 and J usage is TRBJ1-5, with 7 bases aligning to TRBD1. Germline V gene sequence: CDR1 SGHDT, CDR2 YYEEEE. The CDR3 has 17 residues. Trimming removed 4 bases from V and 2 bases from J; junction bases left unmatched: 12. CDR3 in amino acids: CASSIRQGNGRNQPQHF. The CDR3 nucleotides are TGTGCCAGCAGCATAAGACAGGGTAATGGACGCAATCAGCCCCAGCATTTT.

CDR3 DNA: TGTGCCAGCAGCGGAGCTACAGGGGGAGACGGTACGCAGTATTTT. It yields the protein CASSGATGGDGTQYF. The rearrangement links TRBV9 to TRBJ2-3, with 8 bases fitting TRBD1. The CDR3 spans 15 residues. Losses at the gene ends were 3 bases for V and 8 bases for J; bases not matched to a gene: 11. Per the germline V gene, CDR1 is SGDLS and CDR2 is YYNGEE.

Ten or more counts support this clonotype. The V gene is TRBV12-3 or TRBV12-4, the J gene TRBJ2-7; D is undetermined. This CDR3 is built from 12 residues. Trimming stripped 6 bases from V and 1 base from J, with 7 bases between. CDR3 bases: TGTGCCAGCAGCTTGGAGTCCTACGAGCAGTACTTC. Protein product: CASSLESYEQYF.

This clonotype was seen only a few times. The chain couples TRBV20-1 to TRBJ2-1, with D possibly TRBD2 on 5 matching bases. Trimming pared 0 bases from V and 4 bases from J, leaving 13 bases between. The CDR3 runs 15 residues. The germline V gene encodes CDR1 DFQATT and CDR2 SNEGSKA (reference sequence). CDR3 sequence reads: CSARDPRSGYNEQFF. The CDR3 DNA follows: TGCAGTGCTAGAGATCCCCGGAGCGGATACAATGAGCAGTTCTTC.

The DNA of the CDR3 is TGTGCCAGCAACACATTAGGGGATGAGCAGTTCTTC. Residues: CASNTLGDEQFF. The rearrangement links TRBV25-1 to TRBJ2-1, with D perhaps matching TRBD1 (5 bases). This CDR3 region has 12 residues. V lost 7 bases, J lost 8 bases, and 12 bases lay in between. Germline CDR1 is MGHDK and CDR2 is SYGVNS.

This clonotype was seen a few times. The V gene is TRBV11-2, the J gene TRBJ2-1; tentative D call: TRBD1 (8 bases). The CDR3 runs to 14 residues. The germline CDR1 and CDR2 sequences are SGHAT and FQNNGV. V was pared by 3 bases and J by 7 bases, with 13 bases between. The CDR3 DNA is TGTGCCAGCAGCTTTAACAGGGGGGGGAATGAGCAGTTCTTC. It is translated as CASSFNRGGNEQFF.

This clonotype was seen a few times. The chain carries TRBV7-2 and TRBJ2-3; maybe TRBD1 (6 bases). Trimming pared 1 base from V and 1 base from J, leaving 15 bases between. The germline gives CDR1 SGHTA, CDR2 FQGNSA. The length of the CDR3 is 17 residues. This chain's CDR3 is CASSLGATGSGTDTQYF. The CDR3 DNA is TGTGCCAGCAGCTTAGGAGCAACAGGGTCAGGCACAGATACGCAGTATTTT.

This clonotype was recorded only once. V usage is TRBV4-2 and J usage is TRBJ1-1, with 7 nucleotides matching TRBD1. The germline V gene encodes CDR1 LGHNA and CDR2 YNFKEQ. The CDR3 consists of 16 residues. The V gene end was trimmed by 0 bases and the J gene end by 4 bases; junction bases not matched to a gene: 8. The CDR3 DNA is TGTGCCAGCAGCCAAGATCTCAGGGGGTCGGGCACTGAAGCTTTCTTT. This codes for CASSQDLRGSGTEAFF.

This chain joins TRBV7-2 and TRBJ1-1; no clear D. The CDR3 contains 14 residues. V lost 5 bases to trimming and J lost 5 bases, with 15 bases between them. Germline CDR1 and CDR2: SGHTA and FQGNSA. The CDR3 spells CASSPRAGQTEAFF. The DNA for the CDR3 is TGTGCCAGCAGCCCTAGGGCGGGCCAGACTGAAGCTTTCTTT.

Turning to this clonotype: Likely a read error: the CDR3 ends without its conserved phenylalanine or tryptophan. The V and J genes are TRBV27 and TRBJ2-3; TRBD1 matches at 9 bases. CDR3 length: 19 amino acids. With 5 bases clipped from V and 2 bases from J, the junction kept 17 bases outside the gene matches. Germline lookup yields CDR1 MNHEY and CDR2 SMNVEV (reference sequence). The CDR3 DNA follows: TGTGCCAGCAGTAGAGGGACAGGGTCCGGTAGCCCCTACACAGATACGCAGTATTGT. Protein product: CASSRGTGSGSPYTDTQYC.

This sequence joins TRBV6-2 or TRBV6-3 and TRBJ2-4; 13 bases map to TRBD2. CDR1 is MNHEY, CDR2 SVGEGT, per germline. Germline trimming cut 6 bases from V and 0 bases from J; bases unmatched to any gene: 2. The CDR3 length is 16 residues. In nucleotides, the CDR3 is TGTGCCAGCAGACTAGCGGGGGGGCTAGCCAAAAACATTCAGTACTTC. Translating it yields CASRLAGGLAKNIQYF.

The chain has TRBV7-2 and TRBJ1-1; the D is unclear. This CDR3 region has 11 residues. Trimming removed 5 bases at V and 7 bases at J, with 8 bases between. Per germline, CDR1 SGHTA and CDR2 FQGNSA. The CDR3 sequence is CASSPVVEAFF. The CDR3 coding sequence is TGTGCCAGCAGCCCTGTTGTTGAAGCTTTCTTT.

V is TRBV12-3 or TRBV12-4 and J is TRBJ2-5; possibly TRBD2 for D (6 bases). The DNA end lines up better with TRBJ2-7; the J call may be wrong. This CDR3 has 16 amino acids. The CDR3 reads CASSLSRGGAFYEQYF. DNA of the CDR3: TGTGCCAGCAGTTTGTCGCGGGGTGGGGCCTTCTACGAGCAGTACTTC.

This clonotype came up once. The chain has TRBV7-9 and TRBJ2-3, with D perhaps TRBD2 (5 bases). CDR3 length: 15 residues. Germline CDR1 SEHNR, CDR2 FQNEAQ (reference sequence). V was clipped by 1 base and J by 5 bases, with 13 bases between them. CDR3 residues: CASSLDSVEGDTQYF. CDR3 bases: TGTGCCAGCAGCTTAGATAGCGTCGAAGGAGATACGCAGTATTTT.

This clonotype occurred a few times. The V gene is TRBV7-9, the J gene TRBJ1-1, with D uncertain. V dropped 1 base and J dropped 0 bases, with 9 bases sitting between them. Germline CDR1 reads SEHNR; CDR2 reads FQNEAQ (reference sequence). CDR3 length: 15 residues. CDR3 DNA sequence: TGTGCCAGCAGCTTAGTCCAGGACTTGAACACTGAAGCTTTCTTT. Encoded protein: CASSLVQDLNTEAFF.

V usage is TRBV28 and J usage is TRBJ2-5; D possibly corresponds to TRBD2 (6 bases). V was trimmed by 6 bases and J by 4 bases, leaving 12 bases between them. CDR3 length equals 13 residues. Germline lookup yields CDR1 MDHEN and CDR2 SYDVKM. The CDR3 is CASSPWGVETQYF. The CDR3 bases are TGTGCCAGCAGCCCCTGGGGGGTAGAGACCCAGTACTTC.

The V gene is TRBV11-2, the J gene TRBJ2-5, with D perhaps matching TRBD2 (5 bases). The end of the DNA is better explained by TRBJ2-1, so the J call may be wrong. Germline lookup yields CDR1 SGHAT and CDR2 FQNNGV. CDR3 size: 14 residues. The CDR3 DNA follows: TGTGCCAGCAGCTTAGGGACTGTCCAAGAGACCCAGTTCTTC. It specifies CASSLGTVQETQFF.

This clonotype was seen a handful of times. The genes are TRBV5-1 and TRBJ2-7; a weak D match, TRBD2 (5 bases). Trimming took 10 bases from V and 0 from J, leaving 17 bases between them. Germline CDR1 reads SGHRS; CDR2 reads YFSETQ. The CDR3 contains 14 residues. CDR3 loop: CAGGNGLSSYEQYF. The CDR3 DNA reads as TGCGCCGGAGGAAATGGCTTGAGCTCCTACGAGCAGTACTTC.

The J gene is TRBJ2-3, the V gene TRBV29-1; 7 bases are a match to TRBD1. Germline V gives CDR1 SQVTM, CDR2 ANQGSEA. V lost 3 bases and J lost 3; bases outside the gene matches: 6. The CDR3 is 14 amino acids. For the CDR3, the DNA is TGCAGCGTTGATACAGGGGTGAGGACAGATACGCAGTATTTT. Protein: CSVDTGVRTDTQYF.

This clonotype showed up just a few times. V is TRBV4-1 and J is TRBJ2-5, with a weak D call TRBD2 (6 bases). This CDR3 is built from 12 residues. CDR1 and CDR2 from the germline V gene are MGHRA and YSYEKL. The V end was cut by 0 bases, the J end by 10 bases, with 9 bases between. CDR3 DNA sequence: TGCGCCAGCAGCCAAGAGCCGGGACTCCAGTACTTC. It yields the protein CASSQEPGLQYF.